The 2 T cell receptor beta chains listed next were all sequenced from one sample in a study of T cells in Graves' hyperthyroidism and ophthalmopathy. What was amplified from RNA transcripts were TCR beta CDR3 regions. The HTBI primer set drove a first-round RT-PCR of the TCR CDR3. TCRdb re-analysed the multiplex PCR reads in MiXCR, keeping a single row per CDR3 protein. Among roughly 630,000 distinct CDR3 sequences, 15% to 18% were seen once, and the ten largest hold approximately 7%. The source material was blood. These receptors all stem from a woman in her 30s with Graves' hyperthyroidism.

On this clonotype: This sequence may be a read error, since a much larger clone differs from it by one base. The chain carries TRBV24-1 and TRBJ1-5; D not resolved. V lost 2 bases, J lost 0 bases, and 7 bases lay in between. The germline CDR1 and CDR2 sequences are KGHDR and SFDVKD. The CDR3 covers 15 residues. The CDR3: CATSDYQNSNQPQHF. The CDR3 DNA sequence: TGTGCCACCAGTGATTATCAGAATAGCAATCAGCCCCAGCATTTT.

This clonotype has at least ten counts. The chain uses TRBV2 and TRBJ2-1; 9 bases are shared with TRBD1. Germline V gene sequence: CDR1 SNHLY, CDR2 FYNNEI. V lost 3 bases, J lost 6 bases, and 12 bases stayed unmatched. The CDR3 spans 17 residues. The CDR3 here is CASSDYRDRVSSNEQFF. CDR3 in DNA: TGTGCCAGCAGTGATTACCGGGACAGGGTGTCCAGCAATGAGCAGTTCTTC.